One and the same sample provided the 10 T cell receptor beta chains below, sequenced in a study of shared clonotypes between healthy human individuals (dated by TCRdb to 2018 to 2021). The library was prepared using the immunoSEQ multiplex PCR assay. Sourced from immuneACCESS, this table was stored by TCRdb with only in-frame sequences that have V and J called. A share of the clones is absent; for the studies checked, an unresolved V gene accounts for under half, and the remainder has no known explanation. This sample comprises 2 million to 3 million clones, more than 90% of them detected only once. The biggest ten clones account for roughly 0.13% of the sample. Sequencing input: naive CD4+ T cells sorted from blood. Interpreted using the paper, the cell subset or site label stands for: CD45RA+ positively selected. These receptors originate from a man younger than 35 in good health.

CDR3 sequence reads: CASSLDGDSTDTQYF. The CDR3 nucleotides read TGCGCCAGCAGCCTGGACGGGGACAGCACAGATACGCAGTATTTT. The chain links TRBV5-1 to TRBJ2-3, with D perhaps being TRBD1 or TRBD2 (5 bases each). The CDR3 has 15 residues. V was pared by 4 bases and J by 0 bases, with 12 bases between. Germline CDR1 and CDR2: SGHRS and YFSETQ.

The chain couples TRBV6-1 to TRBJ1-4; D possibly corresponds to TRBD1 (6 bases). Trimming cost V 6 bases and J 8 bases, with 19 bases left between them. Germline loops: CDR1 MNHNS, CDR2 SASEGT. The CDR3 extends over 15 amino acids. The CDR3 here is CASSPGVRGGEKLFF. The DNA of the CDR3 is TGTGCCAGCAGCCCCGGGGTCAGGGGTGGAGAAAAACTGTTTTTT.

The chain links TRBV5-6 to TRBJ2-7; 8 bases agree with TRBD2. Per germline, CDR1 SGHDT and CDR2 YYEEEE. V lost 4 bases and J lost 7; bases outside the gene matches: 13. The CDR3 is 15 residues long. CDR3 sequence reads: CASSPLSAGVREQYF. CDR3 coding DNA: TGTGCCAGCAGCCCCTTGTCAGCGGGAGTAAGGGAGCAGTACTTC.

In its sample, this clone was seen once. Other DNA sequences of this sample code for an identical CDR3. The genes are TRBV15 and TRBJ1-3; D ambiguous. The V gene's germline CDR1 is LNHNV and CDR2 YYDKDF (reference sequence). CDR3 length: 14 amino acids. Trimming pared 1 base from V and 1 base from J, leaving 5 bases between. Here the CDR3 DNA reads TGTGCCACCAGCAGAGGAGGTTCTGGAAACACCATATATTTT. Translation: CATSRGGSGNTIYF.

The gene calls are TRBV28 and TRBJ2-7, with 11 positions matching TRBD1. The CDR3 loop spans 13 amino acids. V was clipped by 8 bases and J by 3 bases; unmatched bases: 3. Germline V gene data show CDR1 as MDHEN and CDR2 as SYDVKM. The CDR3 sequence is CASRDRGIYEQYF. The DNA for the CDR3 is TGTGCCAGCCGGGACAGGGGGATCTACGAGCAGTACTTC. The whole variable domain, remainder taken from reference TRBV28 and TRBJ2-7, is DVKVTQSSRYLVKRTGEKVFLECVQDMDHENMFWYRQDPGLGLRLIYFSYDVKMKEKGDIPEGYSVSREKKERFSLILESASTNQTSMYLCASRDRGIYEQYFGPGTRLTVT.

The rearrangement joins TRBV9 to TRBJ2-3, with TRBD2 identical over 12 bases. Losses at the gene ends were 6 bases for V and 3 bases for J; bases not matched to a gene: 8. The germline V gene encodes CDR1 SGDLS and CDR2 YYNGEE. This CDR3 contains 16 residues. CDR3 nucleotides: TGTGCCAGCACCTTAGGACTAGCGGGGAGGACAGATACGCAGTATTTT. Amino acids: CASTLGLAGRTDTQYF.

This clone appeared once. The chain combines TRBV7-9 with TRBJ2-3; 7 positions match TRBD2. V lost 2 bases, J lost 5 bases, and 7 bases stayed unmatched. This CDR3 comprises 15 residues. Germline V gene lookup returns CDR1 SEHNR and CDR2 FQNEAQ (reference sequence). The CDR3 coding sequence is TGTGCCAGCAGCTTAAGAGGCGGGAGTGGAGATACGCAGTATTTT. Translation gives CASSLRGGSGDTQYF.

About this clone: One junction end disagrees with the germline gene, perhaps due to a read error. V and J are TRBV10-2 and TRBJ2-1; D is perhaps TRBD2 (5 bases). Germline CDR1 is WSHSY and CDR2 is SAAADI. This CDR3 is 13 amino acids long. As DNA, the CDR3 is TGCACCAGCAGTGAACGACGTGGGGAGGAGCAGTTCTTC. Its translation: CTSSERRGEEQFF.

The V and J genes are TRBV5-6 and TRBJ1-5; D may be TRBD1 (5 bases). The germline gives CDR1 SGHDT, CDR2 YYEEEE. The CDR3 loop spans 16 amino acids. The V end lost 4 bases, the J end lost 5 bases, and 19 bases lay between the germline ends. The CDR3, as DNA: TGTGCCAGCAGCCCTCCGGACAACGCGGTTTATCAGCCCCAGCATTTT. Translated: CASSPPDNAVYQPQHF. The full variable domain, its missing parts supplied by reference TRBV5-6 and TRBJ1-5, is DAGVTQSPTHLIKTRGQQVTLRCSPKSGHDTVSWYQQALGQGPQFIFQYYEEEERQRGNFPDRFSGHQFPNYSSELNVNALLLGDSALYLCASSPPDNAVYQPQHFGDGTRLSIL.

Worth noting for this clone: Other nucleotide sequences in the sample specify the same CDR3. The V gene is TRBV2, the J gene TRBJ2-7, with 11 bases identical to TRBD1. The germline CDR1 and CDR2 sequences are SNHLY and FYNNEI. After removal of 8 bases from V and 4 bases from J, the junction contained 1 base not matched to a gene. The CDR3 loop spans 12 amino acids. In DNA form, the CDR3 reads TGTGCCAGCGGACAGGGGGCTTACGAGCAGTACTTC. It yields the protein CASGQGAYEQYF. Together with reference TRBV2 and TRBJ2-7, the CDR3 gives the full variable domain: EPEVTQTPSHQVTQMGQEVILRCVPISNHLYFYWYRQILGQKVEFLVSFYNNEISEKSEIFDDQFSVERPDGSNFTLKIRSTKLEDSAMYFCASGQGAYEQYFGPGTRLTVT.